This TCR beta chain stems from a study of CD8 T cells in Susac syndrome (dated by TCRdb to about 2019). Concerning the study at large: Whether CD8+ T cell activation and differentiation in Susac syndrome was antigen driven was tested using repertoire sequencing. The clonality of the CD8+ T cell repertoire was compared across some eleven healthy donors, about 14 Susac syndrome patients and around 16 multiple sclerosis patients. The full study reports these points: The study acknowledged that relatively few individuals were included in the TCR sequencing and HLA analysis.

RNA was extracted using the RNeasy kit, and about 0.5 to 1 microgram was reverse transcribed with random hexamers. The immunoSEQ multiplex PCR assay, which covers 54 Vbeta and 13 Jbeta segments, was used to amplify TCR beta CDR3 regions. PCR amplification bias was corrected using a synthetic template baseline for primer optimization and computational correction. As for the authors' bioinformatics: Reads were assigned to V, D and J genes according to IMGT and analyzed in immunoSEQ Analyzer, with only productive sequences retained. To calculate clonality, Shannon entropy was normalized by log2 of the number of productive unique sequences and then subtracted from one. For each patient and control, public and private clones were evaluated among the 100 most prevalent clones. Clones were defined as Susac-specific when absent from the healthy and MS cohorts, from 1,000 to 1,100 published viral clones and from other ImmuneACCESS disease sequences. TCRdb reran the public reads through fastp at Q25 and MiXCR, keeping productive beta chains. Rows with a matching CDR3 protein are joined into one entry that keeps the most common DNA and genes. The V and J calls, along with clone size, are taken from TCRdb and not from the paper's own processing. For this sample the table gives roughly 300,000 distinct CDR3 sequences, of which 85% were detected only once. About 0.11% of the sample lies in the top ten.

Peripheral blood CD8+ and CD4+ T cells from healthy donors, Susac syndrome patients and multiple sclerosis patients were profiled using high-throughput TCR beta sequencing. Treatment-naive patients with stable or active relapsing-remitting disease fulfilling revised McDonald criteria were used as multiple sclerosis controls. Bulk CD8+ and CD4+ T cells were purified by magnetic negative isolation, whereas CD8+ TEMRA cells were enriched by FACS. Blood was drawn into EDTA tubes, processed within 24 hours, and PBMCs were isolated by density gradient centrifugation. PBMCs intended for TCR sequencing were frozen in liquid nitrogen and were later thawed in a 37 degrees C water bath. The sorted or isolated CD4+, CD8+ and CD8+ TEMRA cells had a purity of 90% or higher. The CDR3 numbers 15 residues from cysteine through phenylalanine. Left in the record is the CDR3 DNA by itself, 45 bases read in frame from the first base. For CDR1 and CDR2, the germline V gene lists MDHEN and SYDVKM. V loses 2 bases of germline sequence and J loses 6 bases, and the interval between the two ends is 13 bases.

Comment on this clonotype: The specificity of this receptor is unknown. Base qualities are not provided; no much larger clone lies one nucleotide away.

The rearranged chain carries TRBV28 and TRBJ2-2, with a weak D call of TRBD1 (6 bases match). The clonotype originates from a human donor with multiple sclerosis. Sequencing input: CD8+ T cells from PBMCs. The CDR3 region reads CASSLEVPGAGELFF. The sequenced DNA is TGTGCCAGCAGTTTAGAGGTCCCAGGGGCCGGGGAGCTGTTTTTT. Reference TRBV28 and TRBJ2-2 proteins supply the regions before and after the CDR3; the full variable domain is: DVKVTQSSRYLVKRTGEKVFLECVQDMDHENMFWYRQDPGLGLRLIYFSYDVKMKEKGDIPEGYSVSREKKERFSLILESASTNQTSMYLCASSLEVPGAGELFFGEGSRLTVL.